This T cell receptor beta chain emerged from a study of shared clonotypes between healthy human individuals. Study at large: Three CD4 naive, three CD4 memory, two CD8 naive and one CD8 memory plate were used per donor. Findings and caveats of the study: The study generally estimated greater richness for naive than memory subsets. Despite large depth, sorted-subset datasets appeared incompletely sequenced. Some clonotypes were shared by all four sorted-subset donors, while others were not shared. The non-shared ones had lower generation probabilities than the shared ones.

Terminally differentiated effector memory CD45RA+ cells were excluded by CCR7 positive selection of CD45RO-negative cells. TCRdb keeps only in-frame clones here, not all; method: immunoSEQ multiplex PCR. The sample has millions of clones; 85% to 95% are singletons. Comment on this clone: Its antigen is not identified.

From germline, CDR1 is SEHNR and CDR2 FQNEAQ (reference sequence). CDR3 size: 14 residues. V dropped 5 bases and J dropped 9 bases, with 14 bases sitting between them. What was sequenced was naive CD8+ T cells sorted from blood. The receptor's source is a man aged 18 to 29 in good health. The chain links TRBV7-9 to TRBJ1-6; a weak D match, TRBD1 (5 bases). CDR3 DNA sequence: TGTGCCAGCAGCCCGACAGCGGGCGCTTCACCCCTCCACTTT. It is translated as CASSPTAGASPLHF.